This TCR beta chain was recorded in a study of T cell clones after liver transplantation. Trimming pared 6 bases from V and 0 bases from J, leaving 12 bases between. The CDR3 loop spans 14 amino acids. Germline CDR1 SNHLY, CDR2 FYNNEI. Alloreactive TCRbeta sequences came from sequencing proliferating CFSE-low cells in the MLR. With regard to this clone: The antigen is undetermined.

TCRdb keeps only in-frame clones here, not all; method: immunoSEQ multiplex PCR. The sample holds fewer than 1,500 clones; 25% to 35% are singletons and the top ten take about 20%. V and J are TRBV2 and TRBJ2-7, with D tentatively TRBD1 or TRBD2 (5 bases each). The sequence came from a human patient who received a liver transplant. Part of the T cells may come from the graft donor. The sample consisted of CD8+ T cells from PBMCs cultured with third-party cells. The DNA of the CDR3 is TGTGCCAGCAGCTTGGGACGGAGCTCCTACGAGCAGTACTTC. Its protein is CASSLGRSSYEQYF.